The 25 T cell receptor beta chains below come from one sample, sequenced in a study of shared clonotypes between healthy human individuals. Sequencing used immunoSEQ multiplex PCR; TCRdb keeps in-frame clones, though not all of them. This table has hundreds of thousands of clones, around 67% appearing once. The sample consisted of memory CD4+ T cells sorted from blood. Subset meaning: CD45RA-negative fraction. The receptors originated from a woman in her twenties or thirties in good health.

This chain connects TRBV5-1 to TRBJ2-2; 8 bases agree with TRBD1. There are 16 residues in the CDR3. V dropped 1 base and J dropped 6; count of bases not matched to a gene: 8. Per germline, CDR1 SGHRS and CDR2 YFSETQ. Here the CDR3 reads CASSLSGQGGSGELFF. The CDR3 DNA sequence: TGCGCCAGCAGCTTGTCCGGACAGGGCGGTTCCGGGGAGCTGTTTTTT.

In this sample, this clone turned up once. CDR3 region: CASMSGVNYGYTF. The CDR3 DNA is TGTGCCAGCATGTCAGGGGTCAACTATGGCTACACCTTC. This sequence joins TRBV25-1 and TRBJ1-2, with a weak D call TRBD1 (6 bases). Germline V gene lookup returns CDR1 MGHDK and CDR2 SYGVNS. This CDR3 spans 13 amino acids. The ends were cut back, 7 bases at V and 2 bases at J, with 11 bases in the middle.

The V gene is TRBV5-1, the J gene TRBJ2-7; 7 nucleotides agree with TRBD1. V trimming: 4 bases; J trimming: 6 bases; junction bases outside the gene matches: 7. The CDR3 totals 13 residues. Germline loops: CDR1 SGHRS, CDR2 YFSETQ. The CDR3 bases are TGCGCCAGCAGCCCCGGATCAGGGGGCGAGCAGTACTTC. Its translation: CASSPGSGGEQYF. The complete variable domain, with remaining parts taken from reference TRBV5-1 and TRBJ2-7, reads KAGVTQTPRYLIKTRGQQVTLSCSPISGHRSVSWYQQTPGQGLQFLFEYFSETQRNKGNFPGRFSGRQFSNSRSEMNVSTLELGDSALYLCASSPGSGGEQYFGPGTRLTVT.

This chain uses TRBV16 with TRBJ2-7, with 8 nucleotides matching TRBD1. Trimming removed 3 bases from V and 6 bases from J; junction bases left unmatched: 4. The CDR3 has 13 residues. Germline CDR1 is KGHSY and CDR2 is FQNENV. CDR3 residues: CASSQSDRGEQYF. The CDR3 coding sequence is TGTGCCAGCAGCCAGAGCGACAGGGGCGAGCAGTACTTC. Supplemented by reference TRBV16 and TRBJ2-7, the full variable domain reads GEEVAQTPKHLVRGEGQKAKLYCAPIKGHSYVFWYQQVLKNEFKFLISFQNENVFDETGMPKERFSAKCLPNSPCSLEIQATKLEDSAVYFCASSQSDRGEQYFGPGTRLTVT.

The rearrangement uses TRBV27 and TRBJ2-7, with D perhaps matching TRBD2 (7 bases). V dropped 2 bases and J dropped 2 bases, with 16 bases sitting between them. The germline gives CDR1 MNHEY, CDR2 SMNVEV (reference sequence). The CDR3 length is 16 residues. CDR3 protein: CASSLDGRGSTYEQYF. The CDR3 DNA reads TGTGCCAGCAGTTTAGATGGGAGGGGGTCCACCTACGAGCAGTACTTC.

Here the CDR3 reads CASSVSLVGGAGTGELFF. CDR3 in DNA: TGTGCCAGCAGCGTGTCTCTCGTCGGGGGAGCGGGAACCGGGGAGCTGTTTTTT. This sequence joins TRBV9 and TRBJ2-2, with TRBD2 matching over 7 bases. This CDR3 region has 18 residues. Trimming removed 2 bases from V and 5 bases from J; junction bases left unmatched: 15. The germline V gene has CDR1 SGDLS and CDR2 YYNGEE.

The CDR3 is CASIPQGLSYEQYF. DNA for the CDR3: TGTGCCAGCATTCCCCAGGGGTTATCCTACGAGCAGTACTTC. The rearrangement links TRBV2 to TRBJ2-7; a weak D match, TRBD1 (6 bases). Trimming stripped 7 bases from V and 1 base from J, with 14 bases between. This CDR3 has 14 residues. In germline, CDR1 is SNHLY, CDR2 FYNNEI.

The DNA for the CDR3 is TGTGCCAGCATGAAGCAAACCTACGAGCAGTACTTC. Translated, it gives CASMKQTYEQYF. The genes are TRBV2 and TRBJ2-7; D gene unclear. CDR3 length: 12 residues. V lost 7 bases, J lost 2 bases, and 9 bases lay in between. CDR1 and CDR2 (germline): SNHLY, FYNNEI.

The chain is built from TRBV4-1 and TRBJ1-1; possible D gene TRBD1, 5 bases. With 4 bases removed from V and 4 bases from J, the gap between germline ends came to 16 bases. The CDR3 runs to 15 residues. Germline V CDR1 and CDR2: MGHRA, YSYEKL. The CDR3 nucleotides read TGCGCCAGCAGCCTCCGATGGCAGGGCGGCACTGAAGCTTTCTTT. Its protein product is CASSLRWQGGTEAFF.

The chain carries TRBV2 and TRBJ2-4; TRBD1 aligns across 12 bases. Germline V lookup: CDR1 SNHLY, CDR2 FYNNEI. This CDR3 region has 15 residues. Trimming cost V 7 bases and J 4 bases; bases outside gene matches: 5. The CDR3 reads CASTGTGGEKNIQYF. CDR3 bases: TGTGCCAGCACCGGGACAGGGGGCGAGAAAAACATTCAGTACTTC.

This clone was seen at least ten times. The CDR3 spells CASSRSTGVSEQYF. The CDR3 DNA follows: TGCGCCAGCAGCCGGAGCACAGGGGTCAGCGAGCAGTACTTC. The rearrangement joins TRBV5-1 to TRBJ2-7; 7 bases fit TRBD1. The CDR3 extends over 14 amino acids. Germline V CDR1 and CDR2: SGHRS, YFSETQ. Trimming removed 4 bases from V and 6 bases from J; junction bases left unmatched: 10.

CDR3 residues: CASSYRAGNSPLHF. CDR3 sequence (DNA): TGTGCCAGCAGTTACAGGGCGGGAAATTCACCCCTCCACTTT. The chain recombines TRBV6-5 with TRBJ1-6; unclear D gene. Germline V CDR1 and CDR2: MNHEY, SVGAGI. The CDR3 totals 14 residues. V gave up 2 bases and J gave up 7 bases, with 9 bases separating them.

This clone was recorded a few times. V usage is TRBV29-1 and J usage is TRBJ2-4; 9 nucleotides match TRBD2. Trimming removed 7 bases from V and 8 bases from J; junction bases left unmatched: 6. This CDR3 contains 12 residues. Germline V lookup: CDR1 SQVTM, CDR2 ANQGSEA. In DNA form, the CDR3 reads TGCAGCGCCGTGCGGGAGGGGTACATTCAGTACTTC. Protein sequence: CSAVREGYIQYF.

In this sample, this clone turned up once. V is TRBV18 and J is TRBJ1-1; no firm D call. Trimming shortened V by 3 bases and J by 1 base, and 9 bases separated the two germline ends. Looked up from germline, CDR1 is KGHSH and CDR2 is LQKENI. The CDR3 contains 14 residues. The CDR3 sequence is CASSPRVTNTEAFF. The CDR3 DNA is TGTGCCAGCTCACCTCGGGTGACGAACACTGAAGCTTTCTTT. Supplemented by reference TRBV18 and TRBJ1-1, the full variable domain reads NAGVMQNPRHLVRRRGQEARLRCSPMKGHSHVYWYRQLPEEGLKFMVYLQKENIIDESGMPKERFSAEFPKEGPSILRIQQVVRGDSAAYFCASSPRVTNTEAFFGQGTRLTVV.

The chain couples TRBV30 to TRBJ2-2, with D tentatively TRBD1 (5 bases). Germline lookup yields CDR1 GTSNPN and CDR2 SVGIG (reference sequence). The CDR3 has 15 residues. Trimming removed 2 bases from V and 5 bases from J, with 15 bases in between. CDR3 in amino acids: CAWSRGAPWTGELFF. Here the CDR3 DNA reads TGTGCCTGGAGTAGGGGCGCCCCGTGGACCGGGGAGCTGTTTTTT.

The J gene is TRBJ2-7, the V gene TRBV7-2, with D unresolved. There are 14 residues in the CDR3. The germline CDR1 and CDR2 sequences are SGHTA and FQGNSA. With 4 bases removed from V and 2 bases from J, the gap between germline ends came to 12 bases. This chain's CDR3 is CASSSSRLAYEQYF. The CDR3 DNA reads TGTGCCAGCAGCTCAAGCAGGCTCGCCTACGAGCAGTACTTC.

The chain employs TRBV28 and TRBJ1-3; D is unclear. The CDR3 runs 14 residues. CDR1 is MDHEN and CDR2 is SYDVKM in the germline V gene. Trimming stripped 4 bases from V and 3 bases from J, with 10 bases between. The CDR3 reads CASSSYGVGNTIYF. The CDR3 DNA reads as TGTGCCAGCAGTTCGTACGGGGTTGGAAACACCATATATTTT.

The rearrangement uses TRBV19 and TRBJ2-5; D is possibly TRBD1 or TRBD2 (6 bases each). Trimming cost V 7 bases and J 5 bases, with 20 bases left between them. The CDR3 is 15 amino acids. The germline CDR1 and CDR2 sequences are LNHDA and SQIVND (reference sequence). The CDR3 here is CASTSSGGGGETQYF. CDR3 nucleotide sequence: TGTGCCAGTACATCCTCCGGAGGGGGTGGGGAGACCCAGTACTTC.

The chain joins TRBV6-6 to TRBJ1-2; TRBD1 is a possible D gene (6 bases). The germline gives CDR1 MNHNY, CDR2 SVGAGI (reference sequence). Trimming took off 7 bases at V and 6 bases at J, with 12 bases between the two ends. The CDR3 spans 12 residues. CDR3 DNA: TGTGCCAGCACCAAACAGGGACATGGCTACACCTTC. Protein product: CASTKQGHGYTF.

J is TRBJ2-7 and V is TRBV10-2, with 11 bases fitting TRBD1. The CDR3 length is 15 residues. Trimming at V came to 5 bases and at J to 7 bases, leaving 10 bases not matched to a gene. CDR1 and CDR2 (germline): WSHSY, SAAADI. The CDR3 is CASSQQPGQGGEQYF. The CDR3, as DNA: TGCGCCAGCAGTCAGCAACCGGGACAGGGGGGGGAGCAGTACTTC.

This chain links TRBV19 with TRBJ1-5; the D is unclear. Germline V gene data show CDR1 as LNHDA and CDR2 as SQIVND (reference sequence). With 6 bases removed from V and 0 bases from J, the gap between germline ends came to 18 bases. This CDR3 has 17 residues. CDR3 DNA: TGTGCCAGTAGCGAACAGTATTTTTGGAATAGCAATCAGCCCCAGCATTTT. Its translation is CASSEQYFWNSNQPQHF. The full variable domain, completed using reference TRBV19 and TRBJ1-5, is DGGITQSPKYLFRKEGQNVTLSCEQNLNHDAMYWYRQDPGQGLRLIYYSQIVNDFQKGDIAEGYSVSREKKESFPLTVTSAQKNPTAFYLCASSEQYFWNSNQPQHFGDGTRLSIL.

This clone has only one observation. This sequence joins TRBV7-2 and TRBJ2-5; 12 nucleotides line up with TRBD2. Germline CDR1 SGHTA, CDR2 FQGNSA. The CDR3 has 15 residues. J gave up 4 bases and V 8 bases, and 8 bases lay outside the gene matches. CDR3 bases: TGTGCCAGCGTCCGAGCGGGACTAGCGGGAGAGACCCAGTACTTC. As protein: CASVRAGLAGETQYF.

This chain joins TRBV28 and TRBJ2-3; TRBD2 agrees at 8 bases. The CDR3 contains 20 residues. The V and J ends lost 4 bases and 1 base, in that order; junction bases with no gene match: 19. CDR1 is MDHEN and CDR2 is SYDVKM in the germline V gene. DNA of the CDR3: TGTGCCAGCAGTTCCAACCTGGGTGCGGGAGGCGGTGAGGGCACAGATACGCAGTATTTT. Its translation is CASSSNLGAGGGEGTDTQYF.

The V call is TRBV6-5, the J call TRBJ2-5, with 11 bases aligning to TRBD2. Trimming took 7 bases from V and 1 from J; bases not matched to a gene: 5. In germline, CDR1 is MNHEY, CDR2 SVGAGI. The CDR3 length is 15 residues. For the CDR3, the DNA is TGTGCCAGCATCCCAGGACTAGCGGGCCAAGAGACCCAGTACTTC. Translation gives CASIPGLAGQETQYF.

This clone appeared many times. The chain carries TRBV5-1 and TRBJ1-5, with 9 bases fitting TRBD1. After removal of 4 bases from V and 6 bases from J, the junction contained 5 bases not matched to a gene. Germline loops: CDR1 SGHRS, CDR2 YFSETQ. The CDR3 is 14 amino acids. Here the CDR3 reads CASSAGTGTQPQHF. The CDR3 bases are TGCGCCAGCAGCGCCGGGACAGGGACTCAGCCCCAGCATTTT.